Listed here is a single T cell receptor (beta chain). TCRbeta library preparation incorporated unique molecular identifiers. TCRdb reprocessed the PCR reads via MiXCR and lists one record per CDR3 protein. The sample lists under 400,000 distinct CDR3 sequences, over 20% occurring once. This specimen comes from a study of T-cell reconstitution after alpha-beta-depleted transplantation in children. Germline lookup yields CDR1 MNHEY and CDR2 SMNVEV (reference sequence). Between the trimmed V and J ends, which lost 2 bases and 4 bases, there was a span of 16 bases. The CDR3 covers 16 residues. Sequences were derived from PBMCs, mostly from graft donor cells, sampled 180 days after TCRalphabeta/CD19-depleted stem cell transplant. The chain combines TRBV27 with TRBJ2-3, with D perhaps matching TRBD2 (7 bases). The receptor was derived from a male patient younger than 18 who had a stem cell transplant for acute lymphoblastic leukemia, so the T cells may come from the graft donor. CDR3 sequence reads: CASSLRGGSGPDTQYF. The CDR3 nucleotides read TGTGCCAGCAGTTTAAGGGGGGGGAGCGGCCCAGATACGCAGTATTTT.